These 11 T cell receptor beta chains originate from one sample sequenced in a study of a mutant IDH1 vaccine in newly diagnosed glioma (dated by TCRdb to about 2021). Receptor amplification or capture employed the immunoSEQ multiplex PCR assay. The immuneACCESS repertoire file appears here via TCRdb, limited to in-frame rearrangements. These files lack a portion of the clones; in checked studies, under half of the deficit traces to unresolved V genes, and the cause of the others is not known. For this sample the table gives tens of thousands of clones, of which roughly 80% were detected only once. The biggest ten clones account for approximately 19% of the sample. These receptors have no identified antigens. According to the study, the label for this sample's time point signals: week 47, end of study. Every vaccine dose consisted of 300 ug of a 20-mer mutant IDH1 peptide in Montanide, administered subcutaneously together with topical imiquimod.

Sequenced here: PBMCs, sampled from a glioma patient whose treatment included an IDH1 peptide vaccine. The receptors stem from a man aged 18 to 35 with glioma. Some clones in this sample may be carry-over from other donors' samples.

The chain joins TRBV5-1 to TRBJ2-5; weak D call: TRBD1 (5 bases). Germline V gene sequence: CDR1 SGHRS, CDR2 YFSETQ. This CDR3 has 15 residues. Deletions cut 3 bases from V and 2 bases from J, with 14 bases between. The CDR3 sequence is CASSSIPGKQETQYF. DNA for the CDR3: TGCGCCAGCAGCTCGATCCCAGGGAAACAAGAGACCCAGTACTTC.

Worth noting for this clone: The junction departs from the called germline gene at one end, perhaps through a read error. V is TRBV6-5 and J is TRBJ1-3, with D uncertain. The CDR3 has 16 amino acids. The germline V gene encodes CDR1 MNHEY and CDR2 SVGAGI. CDR3 coding DNA: TGTGCCAGCACTTACGACATGACCGGCCGTGGAAACACCATATATTTT. Amino acids: CASTYDMTGRGNTIYF.

A word on this clone: One end of the junction does not line up with germline, which may come from a read error. This chain uses TRBV30 with TRBJ2-7; D may be TRBD1 (6 bases). This CDR3 spans 11 amino acids. Germline CDR1 is GTSNPN and CDR2 is SVGIG (reference sequence). The CDR3 reads CAWSVGGTGTF. The DNA for the CDR3 is TGTGCCTGGAGTGTCGGTGGTACAGGGACCTTC. Based on the CDR3 plus reference TRBV30 and TRBJ2-7, the full variable domain is SQTIHQWPATLVQPVGSPLSLECTVEGTSNPNLYWYRQAAGRGLQLLFYSVGIGQISSEVPQNLSASRPQDRQFILSSKKLLLSDSGFYLCAWSVGGTGTFGPGTRLTVT.

The J gene is TRBJ1-4, the V gene TRBV7-9; D call uncertain. Deletions cut 2 bases from V and 4 bases from J, with 14 bases between. CDR1 and CDR2 (germline): SEHNR, FQNEAQ (reference sequence). The CDR3 spans 16 residues. The CDR3 DNA is TGTGCCAGCAGCTTAATCGGCAGGAACGATAATGAAAAACTGTTTTTT. Its translation is CASSLIGRNDNEKLFF.

This clone was detected once. V and J are TRBV19 and TRBJ1-1; the D gene is possibly TRBD1 (5 bases). V was clipped by 3 bases and J by 8 bases, with 13 bases between them. CDR3 length: 13 amino acids. The V gene's germline CDR1 is LNHDA and CDR2 SQIVND (reference sequence). This chain's CDR3 is CASSMSGGTEAFF. In DNA, the CDR3 is TGTGCCAGTAGTATGAGTGGGGGGACCGAAGCTTTCTTT.

V gene TRBV11-2 combines with J gene TRBJ1-1; no clear D gene. CDR3 length equals 13 residues. Per the germline V gene, CDR1 is SGHAT and CDR2 is FQNNGV. V was trimmed by 5 bases and J by 0 bases, leaving 7 bases between them. CDR3 sequence (DNA): TGTGCCAGCAGCACCACAGTGAACACTGAAGCTTTCTTT. As protein: CASSTTVNTEAFF.

This chain links TRBV5-1 with TRBJ1-1; 8 bases agree with TRBD1. CDR1 SGHRS and CDR2 YFSETQ come from the germline V gene. The CDR3 loop spans 15 amino acids. After removal of 1 base from V and 7 bases from J, the junction contained 9 bases not matched to a gene. CDR3 coding DNA: TGCGCCAGCAGCTTGTCGGACAGGGAGACCTATGAAGCTTTCTTT. This encodes CASSLSDRETYEAFF.

The chain is built from TRBV7-2 and TRBJ1-5; 12 bases fit TRBD1. V shed 3 bases and J 7 bases; nucleotides not matched to a gene: 4. The CDR3 has 15 amino acids. Germline V lookup: CDR1 SGHTA, CDR2 FQGNSA. The CDR3 region is CASSFRDRGRQPQHF. The CDR3 DNA is TGTGCCAGCAGCTTCCGGGACAGGGGGCGGCAGCCCCAGCATTTT.

The V gene is TRBV5-4, the J gene TRBJ2-2, with 8 positions matching TRBD1. There are 12 residues in the CDR3. Germline-derived CDR1 and CDR2 are SGHNT and YYREEE (reference sequence). J lost 13 bases, V lost 4 bases, and 6 bases had no gene match. The CDR3 DNA follows: TGTGCCAGCAGCCCTGGACAGGGAAGGCTGTTTTTT. It specifies CASSPGQGRLFF.

V gene TRBV5-5 combines with J gene TRBJ1-2; 7 bases line up with TRBD1. The CDR3 is 16 amino acids. V was clipped by 0 bases and J by 2 bases; unmatched bases: 7. Germline V CDR1 and CDR2: SGHKS, YYEKEE (reference sequence). The CDR3 sequence: CASSLVPQGQNYGYTF. The CDR3 nucleotides read TGTGCCAGCAGCTTGGTCCCCCAGGGACAGAACTATGGCTACACCTTC.

Comments on this clone: The same CDR3 also results from other DNA sequences found in this sample. The rearrangement uses TRBV29-1 and TRBJ1-1; D is uncertain. Germline V CDR1 and CDR2: SQVTM, ANQGSEA. This CDR3 is built from 12 residues. Between the trimmed V and J ends, which lost 6 bases and 4 bases, there was a span of 12 bases. In DNA, the CDR3 is TGCAGCGTCCGGACGGGGAGCACTGAAGCTTTCTTT. Its translation: CSVRTGSTEAFF.